These 26 T cell receptor beta chains share one sample of origin, sequenced in a study of OX40 agonist ivuxolimab in advanced cancers. Clones were sequenced by immunoSEQ multiplex PCR, and TCRdb holds only the in-frame ones, with some missing. The table shows 80,000 to 95,000 clones, with roughly 89% occurring only once. The input for sequencing was CD4+ or CD8+ T cells sorted from blood, taken in a trial of the OX40 agonist ivuxolimab. Every receptor here comes from an adult with an advanced solid tumor such as melanoma, head and neck, liver or kidney cancer.

CDR3 amino acids: CASSSQQGSSGNTIYF. The DNA for the CDR3 is TGTGCCAGTAGTAGTCAACAGGGCAGCTCTGGAAACACCATATATTTT. The chain recombines TRBV19 with TRBJ1-3; maybe TRBD1 (6 bases). Germline V gene lookup returns CDR1 LNHDA and CDR2 SQIVND (reference sequence). V was cut by 4 bases and J by 0 bases, with 13 bases left in between. This CDR3 region has 16 residues.

V usage is TRBV6-5 and J usage is TRBJ1-2; tentatively, D is TRBD1 (6 bases). CDR1 is MNHEY and CDR2 is SVGAGI in the germline V gene. This CDR3 has 14 residues. Trimming removed 6 bases from V and 3 bases from J, with 14 bases in between. DNA for the CDR3: TGTGCCAGCAGAAGGACAGCCCAGGACTATGGCTACACCTTC. It encodes CASRRTAQDYGYTF.

The chain couples TRBV11-2 to TRBJ2-7; D is undetermined. The CDR3 length is 12 residues. Trimming shortened V by 5 bases and J by 5 bases, and 10 bases separated the two germline ends. In germline, CDR1 is SGHAT, CDR2 FQNNGV. The CDR3 here is CASSLYDNEQYF. The CDR3 DNA is TGTGCCAGCAGCCTATATGATAACGAGCAGTACTTC.

CDR3 in amino acids: CASSVEGSANTGELFF. In DNA, the CDR3 is TGTGCCAGCAGCGTAGAGGGTTCCGCGAACACCGGGGAGCTGTTTTTT. The chain joins TRBV9 to TRBJ2-2; D not resolved. Per the germline V gene, CDR1 is SGDLS and CDR2 is YYNGEE. Trimming left V 0 bases short and J 0 bases short, with 9 bases between. This CDR3 is 16 amino acids long.

The chain is built from TRBV28 and TRBJ1-1; 7 bases align to TRBD1. The CDR3 runs to 18 residues. Trimming cost V 6 bases and J 0 bases; bases outside gene matches: 16. Germline CDR1 MDHEN, CDR2 SYDVKM. CDR3 residues: CASRETDRWGEMNTEAFF. In nucleotides, the CDR3 is TGTGCCAGCAGGGAAACGGACAGGTGGGGGGAGATGAACACTGAAGCTTTCTTT.

This clone was counted only a few times. The V gene is TRBV5-4, the J gene TRBJ1-3; TRBD1 matches at 7 bases. The CDR3 consists of 15 residues. Germline CDR1 SGHNT, CDR2 YYREEE (reference sequence). V dropped 4 bases and J dropped 3; count of bases not matched to a gene: 7. The CDR3 DNA sequence: TGTGCCAGCAGCCTCGGACAGGTGGTTGGAAACACCATATATTTT. Protein product: CASSLGQVVGNTIYF.

The chain links TRBV7-3 to TRBJ2-3, with TRBD2 identical over 7 bases. CDR1 and CDR2 (germline): SGHTA, FQGTGA. Trimming cost V 5 bases and J 4 bases; bases outside gene matches: 12. CDR3 length: 16 amino acids. The CDR3 DNA is TGTGCCAGCAGCCCGGAGGGAGCGGGGTTGCCAGATACGCAGTATTTT. This encodes CASSPEGAGLPDTQYF.

V is TRBV5-5 and J is TRBJ2-4, with TRBD1 matching over 8 bases. The CDR3 spans 16 residues. V trimming: 4 bases; J trimming: 7 bases; junction bases outside the gene matches: 13. Germline values: CDR1 SGHKS, CDR2 YYEKEE (reference sequence). CDR3 nucleotides: TGTGCCAGCAGCCAAAACCATGGCAGGGGGCTGAACATTCAGTACTTC. Protein: CASSQNHGRGLNIQYF.

The chain combines TRBV28 with TRBJ1-2; the D is unclear. V was cut by 6 bases and J by 4 bases, with 12 bases left in between. Germline CDR1 reads MDHEN; CDR2 reads SYDVKM. CDR3 length: 13 residues. The CDR3 nucleotides read TGTGCCAGCAGACTTCGAGCGTCCTATGGCTACACCTTC. Residues: CASRLRASYGYTF.

V gene TRBV6-5 combines with J gene TRBJ2-6; no reliable D call. The germline V gene encodes CDR1 MNHEY and CDR2 SVGAGI. V lost 7 bases and J lost 2, with 9 bases in between. This CDR3 contains 14 residues. The CDR3 DNA reads as TGTGCCAGCATGCTGGCTACTGGGGCCAACGTCCTGACTTTC. It encodes CASMLATGANVLTF.

This rearrangement joins TRBV11-3 to TRBJ2-3, with TRBD1 matching over 7 bases. Losses at the gene ends were 5 bases for V and 2 bases for J; bases not matched to a gene: 7. Germline assignment: CDR1 SGHNT and CDR2 YENEEA. This CDR3 spans 15 amino acids. The DNA of the CDR3 is TGTGCCAGCAGCCCGCGACAGGGAGCCACAGATACGCAGTATTTT. Translated, it gives CASSPRQGATDTQYF. The full variable domain, its missing parts supplied by reference TRBV11-3 and TRBJ2-3, is EAGVVQSPRYKIIEKKQPVAFWCNPISGHNTLYWYLQNLGQGPELLIRYENEEAVDDSQLPKDRFSAERLKGVDSTLKIQPAELGDSAVYLCASSPRQGATDTQYFGPGTRLTVL.

The genes are TRBV1 and TRBJ2-1. TRBV1 is noted as a pseudogene. The CDR3 consists of 15 residues. As DNA, the CDR3 is TGCACCAGCAGCCCATTAGGTGGCGTGGGGGATGAGCAGTTCTTC. Translation gives CTSSPLGGVGDEQFF.

This clone was detected a few times. The chain combines TRBV11-1 with TRBJ1-2; D gene uncertain. V was pared by 1 base and J by 3 bases, with 12 bases between. The CDR3 totals 15 residues. CDR1 is SGHAT and CDR2 is FQDESV in the germline V gene (reference sequence). CDR3 nucleotides: TGTGCCAGCAGCTTAGACGGCAGGACTTACTATGGCTACACCTTC. Protein product: CASSLDGRTYYGYTF. Looking up the rest from reference TRBV11-1 and TRBJ1-2 gives the full variable domain: EAEVAQSPRYKITEKSQAVAFWCDPISGHATLYWYRQILGQGPELLVQFQDESVVDDSQLPKDRFSAERLKGVDSTLKIQPAELGDSAMYLCASSLDGRTYYGYTFGSGTRLTVV.

The chain is built from TRBV2 and TRBJ1-6; maybe TRBD1 (5 bases). CDR1 SNHLY and CDR2 FYNNEI come from the germline V gene. This CDR3 has 15 residues. Trimming left V 6 bases short and J 10 bases short, with 19 bases between. CDR3 DNA: TGTGCCAGCAGAGGGGATACGAACGCGGTGTCACCCCTCCACTTT. It codes for CASRGDTNAVSPLHF.

This sequence joins TRBV10-3 and TRBJ1-2; D is undetermined. V gave up 2 bases and J gave up 3 bases, with 10 bases separating them. The CDR3 spans 14 residues. Germline V gene sequence: CDR1 ENHRY, CDR2 SYGVKD. The CDR3 DNA reads as TGTGCCATCAGTGAGAGCGGAAACTACTATGGCTACACCTTC. It yields the protein CAISESGNYYGYTF.

This clone was seen once. The chain joins TRBV10-3 to TRBJ1-2, with TRBD1 matching 7 bases. This CDR3 comprises 14 residues. After removal of 0 bases from V and 6 bases from J, the junction contained 4 bases not matched to a gene. In germline, CDR1 is ENHRY, CDR2 SYGVKD. For the CDR3, the DNA is TGTGCCATCAGTGAGTCGGATACAGGGGATGGCTACACCTTC. Protein: CAISESDTGDGYTF.

This clone has a count of ten or more. The V gene is TRBV7-9, the J gene TRBJ1-6, with D perhaps matching TRBD1 (5 bases). The CDR3 is 14 residues long. V was clipped by 2 bases and J by 10 bases, with 12 bases between them. The germline gives CDR1 SEHNR, CDR2 FQNEAQ (reference sequence). In DNA, the CDR3 is TGTGCCAGCAGCTTAAGGGGTCCAGGGTCACCCCTCCACTTT. Protein product: CASSLRGPGSPLHF. Looking up the rest from reference TRBV7-9 and TRBJ1-6 gives the full variable domain: DTGVSQNPRHKITKRGQNVTFRCDPISEHNRLYWYRQTLGQGPEFLTYFQNEAQLEKSRLLSDRFSAERPKGSFSTLEIQRTEQGDSAMYLCASSLRGPGSPLHFGNGTRLTVT.

The V and J genes are TRBV18 and TRBJ2-2; the D call may be TRBD1 or TRBD2 (5 bases each). Germline V lookup: CDR1 KGHSH, CDR2 LQKENI. The CDR3 is 12 residues long. V was trimmed by 6 bases and J by 6 bases, leaving 8 bases between them. The CDR3 sequence is CASSGTSGELFF. CDR3 DNA: TGTGCCAGCTCGGGGACGTCCGGGGAGCTGTTTTTT.

J is TRBJ1-2 and V is TRBV4-3, with D hard to call. The CDR3 is made up of 15 amino acids. Trimming took 0 bases from V and 2 from J, leaving 10 bases between them. Germline V gene sequence: CDR1 LGHNA, CDR2 YSLEER. The CDR3 sequence is CASSQDNGLNYGYTF. The CDR3 region has the DNA TGCGCCAGCAGCCAAGATAACGGGTTGAACTATGGCTACACCTTC.

This clone was recorded only once. V is TRBV9 and J is TRBJ2-1, with D possibly matching TRBD1 (7 bases). The germline V gene has CDR1 SGDLS and CDR2 YYNGEE. This CDR3 has 17 amino acids. Trimming removed 4 bases from V and 4 bases from J, with 21 bases in between. The CDR3 loop reads CASSPTTGRRIYNEQFF. DNA for the CDR3: TGTGCCAGCAGCCCAACGACAGGGAGGAGAATTTACAATGAGCAGTTCTTC.

The CDR3 DNA reads TGTGCCAGCAGTGAGAACAGGGTGGGGGAGACCCAGTACTTC. Translated, it gives CASSENRVGETQYF. V is TRBV6-1 and J is TRBJ2-5; D is perhaps TRBD1 (6 bases). CDR3 length: 14 amino acids. Germline V gives CDR1 MNHNS, CDR2 SASEGT. V was clipped by 3 bases and J by 5 bases, with 13 bases between them.

This clone was observed a few times. The rearrangement uses TRBV5-1 and TRBJ1-1, with D maybe TRBD1 (6 bases). CDR3 length: 15 amino acids. The germline gives CDR1 SGHRS, CDR2 YFSETQ. Trimming left V 4 bases short and J 1 base short, with 14 bases between. The CDR3 coding sequence is TGCGCCAGCAGCGCTGACTCGACAGGGAACACTGAAGCTTTCTTT. It codes for CASSADSTGNTEAFF.

This rearrangement joins TRBV4-2 to TRBJ1-6; a possible D gene is TRBD1 (5 bases). Trimming removed 0 bases from V and 9 bases from J, with 18 bases in between. The CDR3 is 17 residues long. Germline V gene lookup returns CDR1 LGHNA and CDR2 YNFKEQ. The CDR3 reads CASSQEKLAGLGSPLHF. DNA of the CDR3: TGTGCCAGCAGCCAAGAGAAGTTAGCGGGGCTAGGTTCACCCCTCCACTTT.

The chain is built from TRBV2 and TRBJ2-3; no clear D. Trimming shortened V by 10 bases and J by 2 bases, and 16 bases separated the two germline ends. This CDR3 has 14 residues. In germline, CDR1 is SNHLY, CDR2 FYNNEI. This CDR3 is CATTHGSNTDTQYF. The CDR3 bases are TGTGCCACCACACACGGGTCTAACACAGATACGCAGTATTTT.

The gene calls are TRBV7-3 and TRBJ2-1, with 13 bases fitting TRBD2. V lost 5 bases, J lost 7 bases, and 2 bases stayed unmatched. CDR1 is SGHTA and CDR2 is FQGTGA in the germline V gene. The CDR3 has 14 residues. The CDR3 spells CASSPTSGGNEQFF. DNA of the CDR3: TGTGCCAGCAGCCCGACTAGCGGGGGGAATGAGCAGTTCTTC. The full variable domain, its missing parts supplied by reference TRBV7-3 and TRBJ2-1, is GAGVSQTPSNKVTEKGKYVELRCDPISGHTALYWYRQSLGQGPEFLIYFQGTGAADDSGLPNDRFFAVRPEGSVSTLKIQRTERGDSAVYLCASSPTSGGNEQFFGPGTRLTVL.

The chain is built from TRBV29-1 and TRBJ2-3; D may be TRBD2 (5 bases). V was shortened by 4 bases and J by 6 bases, with 11 bases between the two germline ends. This CDR3 contains 12 residues. Germline CDR1 is SQVTM and CDR2 is ANQGSEA. In DNA, the CDR3 is TGCAGCGTTGTCGGGGTAGGGGATACGCAGTATTTT. Translating it yields CSVVGVGDTQYF.